This paragraph covers one T cell receptor (beta chain) sequence. This record comes from a study of technical replicates of blood from a handful of donors. TCRdb keeps only in-frame clones here, not all; method: immunoSEQ multiplex PCR. The table shows more than 75,000 clones, with just under 95% occurring only once. The CDR3 spans 13 residues. Trimming took off 6 bases at V and 0 bases at J, with 7 bases between the two ends. In germline, CDR1 is MNHEY, CDR2 SVGAGI. Input material: T cells isolated from PBMCs. This chain links TRBV6-5 with TRBJ2-3; no clear D. This TCR derives from a human donor in good health. This CDR3 is CASRIHSTDTQYF. CDR3 nucleotides: TGTGCCAGCAGAATACATAGCACAGATACGCAGTATTTT.